These 26 T cell receptor beta chains share one sample of origin, sequenced in a study of cytomegalovirus exposure and HLA in healthy donors. The PCR was carried out with 60 Vbeta primers and 13 Jbeta primers. Repertoires were generated with immunoSEQ multiplex PCR, while TCRdb's copy carries only in-frame clones and drops some. The sample lists around 150,000 clones, around 83% occurring once. The sequenced material came from PBMCs. The origin of the receptors is a man aged 40-49 years in good health and CMV-seropositive.

The chain joins TRBV4-1 to TRBJ2-3, with a possible D match to TRBD2 (7 bases). V lost 1 base, J lost 8 bases, and 10 bases lay in between. The CDR3 is 13 residues long. CDR1 is MGHRA and CDR2 is YSYEKL in the germline V gene. In nucleotides, the CDR3 is TGCGCCAGCAGCCAAGTAGGGGGGGGTACGCAGTATTTT. Its translation: CASSQVGGGTQYF.

This clone was seen a single time. The chain employs TRBV29-1 and TRBJ2-7, with 8 bases identical to TRBD1. The germline V gene encodes CDR1 SQVTM and CDR2 ANQGSEA. The J segment lost 2 bases and the V segment lost 6 bases, leaving 6 bases of the junction unmatched. This CDR3 spans 13 amino acids. For the CDR3, the DNA is TGCAGCGTGTCGGACAGGGACCCCTACGAGCAGTACTTC. Protein sequence: CSVSDRDPYEQYF.

This clone turned up a few times. V and J are TRBV11-3 and TRBJ2-1, with 9 bases matching TRBD2. CDR1 and CDR2 (germline): SGHNT, YENEEA. The CDR3 contains 15 residues. J lost 6 bases, V lost 4 bases, and 7 bases had no gene match. Here the CDR3 reads CASSYSGSFGNEQFF. The CDR3 coding sequence is TGTGCCAGCAGCTATAGCGGGAGTTTCGGCAATGAGCAGTTCTTC.

The chain combines TRBV6-5 with TRBJ1-3; no clear D. The CDR3 sequence is 14 residues long. Trimming shortened V by 2 bases and J by 2 bases, and 7 bases separated the two germline ends. Germline CDR1 is MNHEY and CDR2 is SVGAGI. CDR3 sequence: CASSYQGAGNTIYF. The CDR3 DNA sequence: TGTGCCAGCAGTTACCAAGGAGCTGGAAACACCATATATTTT.

This clone was seen a few times. The chain recombines TRBV18 with TRBJ2-4; a weak D match, TRBD2 (6 bases). Trimming pared 2 bases from V and 5 bases from J, leaving 13 bases between. Germline CDR1 is KGHSH and CDR2 is LQKENI. This CDR3 contains 15 residues. As DNA, the CDR3 is TGTGCCAGCTCACCATACTCGGGGGTGCAAAACATTCAGTACTTC. Translating gives CASSPYSGVQNIQYF. Drawing the rest from reference TRBV18 and TRBJ2-4, the complete variable domain is NAGVMQNPRHLVRRRGQEARLRCSPMKGHSHVYWYRQLPEEGLKFMVYLQKENIIDESGMPKERFSAEFPKEGPSILRIQQVVRGDSAAYFCASSPYSGVQNIQYFGAGTRLSVL.

V gene TRBV19 combines with J gene TRBJ2-5; tentative D call: TRBD2 (6 bases). This CDR3 has 13 amino acids. The germline V gene has CDR1 LNHDA and CDR2 SQIVND (reference sequence). Trimming cost V 5 bases and J 3 bases, with 10 bases left between them. CDR3 region: CASSPGGKETQYF. The DNA of the CDR3 is TGTGCCAGTAGTCCCGGCGGGAAAGAGACCCAGTACTTC.

The CDR3 DNA reads TGTGCCAGCAGTGCCCTTGGACTAGCGGAAACCTACGAGCAGTACTTC. This sequence encodes CASSALGLAETYEQYF. The chain links TRBV25-1 to TRBJ2-7; 10 nucleotides agree with TRBD2. Germline V gene lookup returns CDR1 MGHDK and CDR2 SYGVNS. This CDR3 spans 16 amino acids. Trimming took 4 bases from V and 2 from J; bases not matched to a gene: 8.

The genes are TRBV4-3 and TRBJ2-7; TRBD1 is a possible D gene (5 bases). CDR1 is LGHNA and CDR2 is YSLEER in the germline V gene. The CDR3 has 17 amino acids. Trimming removed 4 bases from V and 4 bases from J, with 23 bases in between. The CDR3 loop reads CASSPSQSGPFGYEQYF. DNA for the CDR3: TGCGCCAGCAGCCCCAGTCAATCAGGGCCTTTCGGGTACGAGCAGTACTTC.

The rearrangement joins TRBV9 to TRBJ2-1, with 9 bases lining up with TRBD2. Germline V gene data show CDR1 as SGDLS and CDR2 as YYNGEE. This CDR3 region has 15 residues. V shed 0 bases and J 4 bases; nucleotides not matched to a gene: 2. The DNA for the CDR3 is TGTGCCAGCAGCGTAGTAGCGGGAGAGTACAATGAGCAGTTCTTC. Translation gives CASSVVAGEYNEQFF.

The gene calls are TRBV2 and TRBJ1-3, with D unclear. This CDR3 comprises 14 residues. Trimming pared 6 bases from V and 1 base from J, leaving 10 bases between. The germline V gene encodes CDR1 SNHLY and CDR2 FYNNEI. In DNA, the CDR3 is TGTGCCAGCAGGGTACAGATATCTGGAAACACCATATATTTT. The encoded protein is CASRVQISGNTIYF.

The chain joins TRBV18 to TRBJ2-7; the D gene is possibly TRBD1 (6 bases). The CDR3 covers 16 residues. Trimming left V 5 bases short and J 1 base short, with 18 bases between. CDR1 and CDR2 (germline): KGHSH, LQKENI. The CDR3 DNA sequence: TGTGCCAGCTCATCCCAACAGGGCTTGACTTCCTACGAGCAGTACTTC. Translated: CASSSQQGLTSYEQYF. Looking up the rest from reference TRBV18 and TRBJ2-7 gives the full variable domain: NAGVMQNPRHLVRRRGQEARLRCSPMKGHSHVYWYRQLPEEGLKFMVYLQKENIIDESGMPKERFSAEFPKEGPSILRIQQVVRGDSAAYFCASSSQQGLTSYEQYFGPGTRLTVT.

This clone came up a few times. This sequence joins TRBV6-6 and TRBJ1-5; 7 nucleotides match TRBD1. The CDR3 length is 15 residues. With 3 bases clipped from V and 7 bases from J, the junction kept 9 bases outside the gene matches. Germline V gene sequence: CDR1 MNHNY, CDR2 SVGAGI (reference sequence). Written as DNA, the CDR3 is TGTGCCAGCAGTTATCTCCTCAGGGGGAAGCAGCCCCAGCATTTT. Its protein product is CASSYLLRGKQPQHF.

The V gene is TRBV28, the J gene TRBJ2-3, with D hard to call. Trimming cost V 1 base and J 0 bases, with 11 bases left between them. From germline, CDR1 is MDHEN and CDR2 SYDVKM. CDR3 length: 16 residues. CDR3 amino acids: CASSLFSATSTDTQYF. In DNA form, the CDR3 reads TGTGCCAGCAGTTTATTCTCTGCCACTAGCACAGATACGCAGTATTTT.

V usage is TRBV5-1 and J usage is TRBJ1-3; D might be TRBD1 (6 bases). This CDR3 has 19 residues. Germline CDR1 reads SGHRS; CDR2 reads YFSETQ. Trimming took 0 bases from V and 0 from J, leaving 19 bases between them. CDR3 protein: CASSLGLGGGRYSGNTIYF. The CDR3 nucleotides read TGCGCCAGCAGCTTGGGACTTGGGGGCGGACGTTACTCTGGAAACACCATATATTTT.

The chain employs TRBV10-1 and TRBJ2-3; TRBD1 agrees at 8 bases. J gave up 8 bases and V 6 bases, and 10 bases lay outside the gene matches. This CDR3 spans 14 amino acids. Germline assignment: CDR1 WNHNN and CDR2 SYGVQD (reference sequence). The CDR3 bases are TGCGCCAGCAGCTTCCAGGGGGCGCAGGGTACGCAGTATTTT. Its translation: CASSFQGAQGTQYF.

J is TRBJ2-3 and V is TRBV6-6; D may be TRBD1 (5 bases). V lost 6 bases and J lost 0, with 10 bases in between. The CDR3 has 14 amino acids. Germline assignment: CDR1 MNHNY and CDR2 SVGAGI (reference sequence). CDR3 in amino acids: CASRTATSTDTQYF. The CDR3 bases are TGTGCCAGCAGGACAGCGACTAGCACAGATACGCAGTATTTT.

The chain couples TRBV6-6 to TRBJ1-4; D is uncertain. Trimming pared 0 bases from V and 8 bases from J, leaving 7 bases between. The CDR3 loop spans 13 amino acids. Germline CDR1 is MNHNY and CDR2 is SVGAGI (reference sequence). The CDR3 DNA reads as TGTGCCAGCAGTTACTCGACTAGAGAAAAACTGTTTTTT. It translates to CASSYSTREKLFF.

The chain uses TRBV6-5 and TRBJ2-1; 12 bases align to TRBD2. Trimming at V came to 6 bases and at J to 7 bases, leaving 7 bases not matched to a gene. Germline V gene lookup returns CDR1 MNHEY and CDR2 SVGAGI. The CDR3 totals 15 residues. CDR3 DNA sequence: TGTGCCAGCAGCCTCGGACTAGCGGGACTGAATGAGCAGTTCTTC. This encodes CASSLGLAGLNEQFF.

The chain joins TRBV27 to TRBJ1-1, with TRBD1 matching over 7 bases. Germline CDR1 MNHEY, CDR2 SMNVEV (reference sequence). Trimming removed 6 bases from V and 6 bases from J; junction bases left unmatched: 1. The CDR3 length is 11 residues. The chain's CDR3 is CASRQGPEAFF. Here the CDR3 DNA reads TGTGCCAGCAGACAGGGGCCTGAAGCTTTCTTT.

The chain is built from TRBV7-6 and TRBJ2-1; D remains ambiguous. The V end lost 0 bases, the J end lost 2 bases, and 11 bases lay between the germline ends. The germline gives CDR1 SGHVS, CDR2 FNYEAQ. The CDR3 consists of 16 residues. The CDR3 region has the DNA TGTGCCAGCAGCTTAGCTACAGTGTCGGCCTACAATGAGCAGTTCTTC. Translating gives CASSLATVSAYNEQFF. The full variable domain, with the rest looked up from reference TRBV7-6 and TRBJ2-1, is GAGVSQSPRYKVTKRGQDVALRCDPISGHVSLYWYRQALGQGPEFLTYFNYEAQQDKSGLPNDRFSAERPEGSISTLTIQRTEQRDSAMYRCASSLATVSAYNEQFFGPGTRLTVL.

This clone occurred a few times. This chain connects TRBV7-2 to TRBJ1-1, with 7 bases matching TRBD1. Germline CDR1 SGHTA, CDR2 FQGNSA. CDR3 size: 14 residues. V shed 4 bases and J 7 bases; nucleotides not matched to a gene: 9. The CDR3 sequence: CASSSRPGGFEAFF. The CDR3 nucleotides read TGTGCCAGCAGCTCGCGGCCAGGGGGTTTTGAAGCTTTCTTT.

The chain uses TRBV7-2 and TRBJ2-7, with 14 bases that match TRBD2. CDR1 SGHTA and CDR2 FQGNSA come from the germline V gene. V dropped 5 bases and J dropped 3; count of bases not matched to a gene: 12. This CDR3 region has 18 residues. The CDR3 region has the DNA TGTGCCAGCAGCGATCCCGGGACTAGCGGGAGTTCGGGCTACGAGCAGTACTTC. As protein: CASSDPGTSGSSGYEQYF.

The chain has TRBV7-3 and TRBJ2-1; unclear D gene. V was pared by 0 bases and J by 6 bases, with 9 bases between. There are 14 residues in the CDR3. Germline V lookup: CDR1 SGHTA, CDR2 FQGTGA. CDR3 sequence reads: CASSLTPAANEQFF. In DNA form, the CDR3 reads TGTGCCAGCAGCTTAACACCGGCGGCCAATGAGCAGTTCTTC.

The rearrangement links TRBV5-1 to TRBJ2-1; 11 bases line up with TRBD2. Germline-derived CDR1 and CDR2 are SGHRS and YFSETQ. The CDR3 loop spans 17 amino acids. V shed 4 bases, J shed 4 bases, and the junction held 10 bases outside the gene matches. In DNA, the CDR3 is TGCGCCAGCAGCCGGGCCCCAGCTAGCGGGGGGTACAATGAGCAGTTCTTC. The encoded protein is CASSRAPASGGYNEQFF.

The table lists this clone with a count of one. J is TRBJ1-2 and V is TRBV27; 7 nucleotides line up with TRBD1. Per the germline V gene, CDR1 is MNHEY and CDR2 is SMNVEV (reference sequence). J lost 0 bases, V lost 0 bases, and 4 bases had no gene match. CDR3 length: 16 amino acids. The CDR3 DNA sequence: TGTGCCAGCAGTTTATCCGGACAGGTAGCTAACTATGGCTACACCTTC. This sequence encodes CASSLSGQVANYGYTF.

The chain couples TRBV14 to TRBJ2-1; perhaps TRBD1 as D (6 bases). Looked up from germline, CDR1 is SGHDN and CDR2 is FVKESK. Trimming stripped 4 bases from V and 7 bases from J, with 20 bases between. The CDR3 consists of 16 residues. CDR3 region: CASSPLGRGNLNEQFF. CDR3 nucleotides: TGTGCCAGCAGCCCCTTAGGTAGGGGGAACTTAAATGAGCAGTTCTTC.